This TCR beta chain comes out of a study of OX40 agonist ivuxolimab in advanced cancers. Patients with autoimmune history or systemic immunosuppression were excluded. Blood was sampled at baseline, cycle 4 day 1, and cycle 7 day 1. The table came from immunoSEQ multiplex PCR; TCRdb's copy has only in-frame clones and leaves some out. This table holds 65,000 to 90,000 clones, approximately 86% found once. The study's findings and limits: Among the lowest peripheral clonal expansion occurred in 0.1-3.0 mg/kg partial responders.

The CDR3 is 13 amino acids. V was trimmed by 6 bases and J by 0 bases, leaving 8 bases between them. Germline-derived CDR1 and CDR2 are MDHEN and SYDVKM. About this clone itself: As yet, its antigen is unknown.

The genes are TRBV28 and TRBJ1-2; D gene uncertain. This TCR was recovered from an adult with an advanced solid tumor such as melanoma, head and neck, liver or kidney cancer. The starting material was CD4+ or CD8+ T cells sorted from blood, obtained in a trial of the OX40 agonist ivuxolimab. The CDR3 DNA sequence: TGTGCCAGCAGCTTACAGACTAACTATGGCTACACCTTC. Its protein is CASSLQTNYGYTF.